Below are 23 T cell receptor beta chains sequenced from a single sample in a study of blood T cell repertoires in COVID-19. Method: immunoSEQ multiplex PCR; TCRdb's copy keeps in-frame clones and lacks some. Of 60,000 to 85,000 clones in the sample, around nine tenths are singletons; the top ten hold over 25%. Sequencing was done on a sample of peripheral blood. Source of these receptors: an elderly woman with active or convalescent COVID-19.

CDR3 protein: CASRKVTPTGSSPLHF. The CDR3, as DNA: TGTGCCAGCAGAAAAGTAACCCCGACGGGTTCTTCACCCCTCCACTTT. The V and J genes are TRBV11-3 and TRBJ1-6; D gene unclear. V gave up 6 bases and J gave up 9 bases, with 21 bases separating them. Germline CDR1 and CDR2: SGHNT and YENEEA. CDR3 length equals 16 residues.

The V call is TRBV6-5, the J call TRBJ2-3; a possible D gene is TRBD2 (6 bases). The CDR3 contains 14 residues. V shed 6 bases and J shed 2 bases, with 12 bases lying between them. Germline CDR1 is MNHEY and CDR2 is SVGAGI. The chain's CDR3 is CASSAGTFTDTQYF. In DNA, the CDR3 is TGTGCCAGCAGCGCTGGGACTTTCACAGATACGCAGTATTTT.

CDR3 region: CASSRDRTAEQYF. DNA of the CDR3: TGCGCCAGCTCCCGGGACAGGACGGCCGAGCAGTACTTC. This chain joins TRBV4-3 and TRBJ2-7; TRBD1 matches 8 bases. Germline CDR1 reads LGHNA; CDR2 reads YSLEER. This CDR3 is 13 amino acids long. Unmatched junction bases numbered 9, after V lost 8 bases and J lost 6 bases.

The chain is built from TRBV6-1 and TRBJ1-4; TRBD1 agrees at 10 bases. This CDR3 comprises 18 residues. Trimming removed 4 bases from V and 4 bases from J; junction bases left unmatched: 12. The germline V gene has CDR1 MNHNS and CDR2 SASEGT. The CDR3 coding sequence is TGTGCCAGCAGTGGACTTGGGACAGGGGAACTAAATAATGAAAAACTGTTTTTT. This codes for CASSGLGTGELNNEKLFF.

This clone was picked up a small number of times. The genes are TRBV6-2 or TRBV6-3 and TRBJ1-2; D gene ambiguous. The CDR3 sequence is 14 residues long. The V and J ends lost 0 bases and 4 bases respectively, with 9 bases between them. Germline V CDR1 and CDR2: MNHEY, SVGEGT. The CDR3 spells CASSYSSDIYGYTF. As DNA, the CDR3 is TGTGCCAGCAGTTACTCGTCTGACATCTATGGCTACACCTTC.

This clone was found a few times. The chain combines TRBV11-2 with TRBJ2-7; 10 positions match TRBD2. CDR3 length: 16 amino acids. The V gene end was trimmed by 5 bases and the J gene end by 3 bases; junction bases not matched to a gene: 10. Germline V CDR1 and CDR2: SGHAT, FQNNGV. CDR3 in DNA: TGTGCCAGCAGCCCGATAAAGCGGGGGGGCATCTACGAGCAGTACTTC. Its protein product is CASSPIKRGGIYEQYF.

The chain couples TRBV30 to TRBJ1-5; D ambiguous. V was pared by 4 bases and J by 7 bases, with 23 bases between. Germline CDR1 is GTSNPN and CDR2 is SVGIG (reference sequence). There are 16 residues in the CDR3. CDR3 coding DNA: TGTGCCTGGACCCCTCCGGAGGGTTTCTCGACCCAGCCCCAGCATTTT. Protein sequence: CAWTPPEGFSTQPQHF.

The V call is TRBV11-3, the J call TRBJ2-3; 11 bases fit TRBD2. Germline V gives CDR1 SGHNT, CDR2 YENEEA. This CDR3 spans 18 amino acids. The trim removed 1 base at V and 2 bases at J, leaving 8 bases unmatched. Here the CDR3 DNA reads TGTGCCAGCAGCTTAGGGCTAGCGGGGGGATCTCTCACAGATACGCAGTATTTT. Protein product: CASSLGLAGGSLTDTQYF.

The rearrangement joins TRBV5-5 to TRBJ2-7; D not certain. This CDR3 is built from 13 residues. The germline CDR1 and CDR2 sequences are SGHKS and YYEKEE (reference sequence). V was trimmed by 2 bases and J by 4 bases, leaving 10 bases between them. The CDR3 loop reads CASSLNTGYEQYF. As DNA, the CDR3 is TGTGCCAGCAGCTTAAACACGGGTTACGAGCAGTACTTC.

The CDR3 region is CASSQVVGVGLFEAEAFF. Here the CDR3 DNA reads TGTGCCAGCAGCCAAGTAGTAGGCGTCGGTCTTTTTGAGGCTGAAGCTTTCTTT. This rearrangement joins TRBV3-1 (or the pseudogene TRBV3-2) to TRBJ1-1, with D hard to call. Germline V gene data show CDR1 as LGHDT and CDR2 as YNNKEL (reference sequence). The V end was cut by 1 base, the J end by 6 bases, with 24 bases between. The CDR3 totals 18 residues.

The genes are TRBV10-2 and TRBJ2-2; tentatively, D is TRBD1 (6 bases). V was shortened by 8 bases and J by 2 bases, with 12 bases between the two germline ends. The V gene's germline CDR1 is WSHSY and CDR2 SAAADI. The CDR3 is 14 amino acids. CDR3 residues: CASSEQGNTGELFF. As DNA, the CDR3 is TGCGCCAGCTCTGAACAGGGAAACACCGGGGAGCTGTTTTTT.

The rearrangement links TRBV28 to TRBJ1-2; D not resolved. The CDR3 consists of 15 residues. V was clipped by 3 bases and J by 4 bases, with 15 bases between them. Germline V lookup: CDR1 MDHEN, CDR2 SYDVKM. The CDR3 loop is CASSLSSGSSYGYTF. CDR3 DNA sequence: TGTGCCAGCAGTTTGTCTTCGGGTTCGAGCTATGGCTACACCTTC.

This chain joins TRBV5-4 and TRBJ1-1; 8 nucleotides match TRBD1. With V trimmed by 2 bases and J by 1 base, 4 bases remained unmatched. The CDR3 loop spans 15 amino acids. From germline, CDR1 is SGHNT and CDR2 YYREEE (reference sequence). The CDR3 nucleotides read TGTGCCAGCAGCTTCCCCGGACAGGGGAACACTGAAGCTTTCTTT. Amino acid sequence: CASSFPGQGNTEAFF.

In its sample, this clone was seen a few times. The chain joins TRBV3-1 (or the pseudogene TRBV3-2) to TRBJ2-7; 9 bases align to TRBD1. Germline CDR1 reads LGHDT; CDR2 reads YNNKEL (reference sequence). The ends lost 4 bases at V and 1 base at J; junction bases unmatched: 11. The length of the CDR3 is 17 residues. CDR3 loop: CASSRGIGTGRSYEQYF. The DNA of the CDR3 is TGTGCCAGCAGCCGCGGGATCGGGACAGGGCGATCCTACGAGCAGTACTTC.

The rearrangement uses TRBV30 and TRBJ1-2; D remains ambiguous. The germline V gene has CDR1 GTSNPN and CDR2 SVGIG (reference sequence). This CDR3 spans 11 amino acids. V gave up 5 bases and J gave up 6 bases, with 10 bases separating them. Written as DNA, the CDR3 is TGTGCCTGGGGACTCCGCGATGGCTACACCTTC. Its protein product is CAWGLRDGYTF.

The chain has TRBV20-1 and TRBJ2-7, with TRBD1 as a possible D gene (5 bases). V gave up 3 bases and J gave up 6 bases, with 12 bases separating them. This CDR3 comprises 12 residues. Per the germline V gene, CDR1 is DFQATT and CDR2 is SNEGSKA (reference sequence). The CDR3 loop is CSASVRASEQYF. In DNA, the CDR3 is TGCAGTGCTAGTGTCAGGGCGAGCGAGCAGTACTTC.

The CDR3 here is CAHTQGLKGYTF. The DNA for the CDR3 is TGTGCCCATACTCAGGGCCTCAAGGGCTACACCTTC. The chain combines TRBV7-9 with TRBJ1-2; tentative D call: TRBD1 (5 bases). This CDR3 is 12 amino acids long. Deletions cut 11 bases from V and 8 bases from J, with 18 bases between. Germline CDR1 is SEHNR and CDR2 is FQNEAQ (reference sequence).

The rearrangement uses TRBV3-1 (or the pseudogene TRBV3-2) and TRBJ1-2; 8 bases map to TRBD1. CDR1 is LGHDT, CDR2 YNNKEL, per germline (reference sequence). This CDR3 is 15 amino acids long. Unmatched junction bases numbered 9, after V lost 5 bases and J lost 4 bases. CDR3 coding DNA: TGTGCCAGCAGCGTACCAGGGGGCGGCGGCTATGGCTACACCTTC. Its translation is CASSVPGGGGYGYTF.

The chain links TRBV18 to TRBJ2-3, with D unresolved. CDR3 length: 17 residues. Per the germline V gene, CDR1 is KGHSH and CDR2 is LQKENI. The V end lost 5 bases, the J end lost 1 base, and 19 bases lay between the germline ends. CDR3 protein: CASSSPLSEQGTDTQYF. For the CDR3, the DNA is TGTGCCAGCTCATCCCCCCTGAGCGAACAAGGCACAGATACGCAGTATTTT. The entire variable domain, with the rest obtained from reference TRBV18 and TRBJ2-3, is as follows: NAGVMQNPRHLVRRRGQEARLRCSPMKGHSHVYWYRQLPEEGLKFMVYLQKENIIDESGMPKERFSAEFPKEGPSILRIQQVVRGDSAAYFCASSSPLSEQGTDTQYFGPGTRLTVL.

In nucleotides, the CDR3 is TGTGCCAGCTCACCACTCGGACAGACCGAGCAGTACTTC. Protein: CASSPLGQTEQYF. The V and J genes are TRBV18 and TRBJ2-7; TRBD1 is a possible D gene (6 bases). Trimming shortened V by 1 base and J by 6 bases, and 10 bases separated the two germline ends. The length of the CDR3 is 13 residues. Germline V gene data show CDR1 as KGHSH and CDR2 as LQKENI.

V gene TRBV10-3 combines with J gene TRBJ2-7; the D gene is possibly TRBD2 (5 bases). V was clipped by 3 bases and J by 5 bases, with 11 bases between them. Germline CDR1 ENHRY, CDR2 SYGVKD. The CDR3 covers 13 residues. In DNA form, the CDR3 reads TGTGCCATCAGTGAAGGCGACTACGACGAGCAGTACTTC. It codes for CAISEGDYDEQYF.

The chain uses TRBV21-1 and TRBJ2-3; TRBD1, the table's D call, lacks a check against the DNA. TRBV21-1 is a listed pseudogene. There are 16 residues in the CDR3. The chain's CDR3 is CASSKVDQQISDTQYF. The CDR3 nucleotides are TGTGCCAGCAGCAAAGTTGACCAACAGATCTCAGATACGCAGTATTTT.

This chain uses TRBV9 with TRBJ2-1; D is uncertain. Between the trimmed V and J ends, which lost 3 bases and 3 bases, there was a span of 7 bases. The CDR3 is made up of 13 amino acids. The germline V gene encodes CDR1 SGDLS and CDR2 YYNGEE. As DNA, the CDR3 is TGTGCCAGCAGCGCCCCGCGCTACAATGAGCAGTTCTTC. This codes for CASSAPRYNEQFF.